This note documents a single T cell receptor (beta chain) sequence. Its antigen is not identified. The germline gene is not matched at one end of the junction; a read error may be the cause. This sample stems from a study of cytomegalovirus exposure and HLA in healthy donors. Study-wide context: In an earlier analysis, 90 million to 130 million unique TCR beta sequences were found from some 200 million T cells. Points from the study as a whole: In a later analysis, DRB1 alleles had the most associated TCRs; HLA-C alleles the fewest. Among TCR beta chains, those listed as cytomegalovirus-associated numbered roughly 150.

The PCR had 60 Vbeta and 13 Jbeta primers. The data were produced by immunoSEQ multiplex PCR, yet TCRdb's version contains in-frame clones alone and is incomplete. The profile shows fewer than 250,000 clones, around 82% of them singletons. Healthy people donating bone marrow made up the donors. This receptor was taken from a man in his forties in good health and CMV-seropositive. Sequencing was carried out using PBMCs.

CDR3 sequence (DNA): TGTTCCAGCAGCTTTGTTTTAGGGAGCAACACTGAAGCTTTCTTT. Translation: CSSSFVLGSNTEAFF. The chain carries TRBV7-9 and TRBJ1-1; no reliable D call. Germline V gene lookup returns CDR1 SEHNR and CDR2 FQNEAQ (reference sequence). CDR3 length: 15 residues.